This T cell receptor beta chain was profiled in a study of cytomegalovirus exposure and HLA in healthy donors. A multiplex PCR was run with 60 Vbeta primers and 13 Jbeta primers. TCRdb keeps only in-frame clones here, not all; method: immunoSEQ multiplex PCR. The sample lists 250,000 to 350,000 clones, roughly 90% seen once, with 3.5% to 4% in the top ten. V was cut by 5 bases and J by 1 base, with 27 bases left in between. The CDR3 contains 19 residues. CDR1 is GTSNPN, CDR2 SVGIG, per germline (reference sequence). The sample was PBMCs. The chain carries TRBV30 and TRBJ2-4; weak D call: TRBD2 (7 bases). The receptor was isolated from a man aged 35-49 years in good health and CMV-seropositive. CDR3 DNA: TGTGCCTGGGTCGGCGCCCAGGGGAGGGGATGTTGGGCCAAAAACATTCAGTACTTC. This gives the protein CAWVGAQGRGCWAKNIQYF.